This entry describes one T cell receptor beta chain. As yet, its antigen is unknown. This sample is drawn from a study of cytomegalovirus exposure and HLA in healthy donors. Points from the study as a whole: There were reportedly fewer N-insertions in an Asian-associated ancestry cluster than the approximately 670-donor mean, in a later analysis.

In the PCR, 60 Vbeta and 13 Jbeta primers were used. This table comes from immunoSEQ multiplex PCR, and its TCRdb copy is limited to in-frame clones, with some not included. Of just over 65,000 clones listed, 80% to 90% are singletons. CDR1 SGHAT and CDR2 FQNNGV come from the germline V gene. This CDR3 is 13 amino acids long. V dropped 0 bases and J dropped 7 bases, with 10 bases sitting between them. This receptor was identified in a human donor in good health. The sequencing sample was made of PBMCs. The chain employs TRBV11-2 and TRBJ2-7; no firm D call. The CDR3 bases are TGTGCCAGCAGCTTAGACTACGCGGAAGAGCAGTACTTC. Translated: CASSLDYAEEQYF.